This T cell receptor (beta chain) derives from a study of CD8 T cells in ankylosing spondylitis. With respect to this clonotype: What it recognizes is unknown.

V dropped 4 bases and J dropped 0 bases, with 16 bases sitting between them. The CDR3 extends over 15 amino acids. The germline gives CDR1 DFQATT, CDR2 SNEGSKA (reference sequence). Regarding the study as a whole: A TCR beta motif of eight or nine highly homologous variants seemed to mark ankylosing spondylitis blood.

One entry per CDR3 protein results from TCRdb running MiXCR on the 5' RACE reads. Of 650,000 to 800,000 distinct CDR3 sequences listed, 15% to 20% are singletons. This TCR came from a male donor with ankylosing spondylitis. Sample: blood, either unsorted or a sorted T cell fraction (not recorded which). The V gene is TRBV20-1, the J gene TRBJ2-7; tentative D call: TRBD1 (6 bases). CDR3 coding DNA: TGCAGTGCTACAGGACAGAGACAAAACTCCTACGAGCAGTACTTC. Its protein is CSATGQRQNSYEQYF.